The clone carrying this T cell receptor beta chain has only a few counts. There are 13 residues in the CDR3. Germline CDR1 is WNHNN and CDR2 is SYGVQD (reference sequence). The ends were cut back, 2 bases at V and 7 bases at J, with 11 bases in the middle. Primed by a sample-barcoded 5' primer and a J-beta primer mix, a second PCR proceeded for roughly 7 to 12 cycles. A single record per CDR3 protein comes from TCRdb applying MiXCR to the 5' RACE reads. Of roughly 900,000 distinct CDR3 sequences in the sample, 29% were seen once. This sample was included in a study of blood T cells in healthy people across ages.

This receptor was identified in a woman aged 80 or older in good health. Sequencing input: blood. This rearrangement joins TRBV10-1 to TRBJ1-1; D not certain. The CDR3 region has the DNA TGCGCCAGCAGTGAGGGGAGCACGGTTGAAGCTTTCTTT. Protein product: CASSEGSTVEAFF.